This TCR beta chain came from a study of control samples from healthy donors and cancer patients. Trimming took 5 bases from V and 0 from J, leaving 21 bases between them. Germline CDR1 reads SGHRS; CDR2 reads YFSETQ. CDR3 length: 17 residues. Sequencing was performed with immunoSEQ multiplex PCR; in TCRdb, only in-frame clones are kept and a portion is missing. The repertoire holds some 410,000 clones, with around 90% as singletons. Source material: PBMCs. The chain employs TRBV5-1 and TRBJ2-7; D gene ambiguous. This receptor was obtained from a man aged 40-50 years with head and neck cancer. CDR3 sequence: CASRPNPDYLSSYEQYF. CDR3 sequence (DNA): TGCGCCAGCAGACCAAATCCGGATTACCTGAGCTCCTACGAGCAGTACTTC.